Shown below are 29 T cell receptor beta chains from a single sample sequenced in a study of identical twins. MiXCR, run by TCRdb on the 5' RACE reads, gives a single entry per CDR3 protein. The table records about 890,000 distinct CDR3 sequences, 9% to 15% of them present only once. These same records also appear under a second study, on yellow fever vaccine responses in identical twins.

Sequencing input: PBMCs. These receptors were taken from a woman younger than 30 in good health.

This clonotype has a count of ten or more. The chain couples TRBV5-1 to TRBJ1-1; TRBD1 is a possible D gene (5 bases). The length of the CDR3 is 14 residues. Trimming stripped 4 bases from V and 1 base from J, with 11 bases between. Germline-derived CDR1 and CDR2 are SGHRS and YFSETQ. CDR3 residues: CASSPGLTNTEAFF. The CDR3 DNA follows: TGCGCCAGCAGCCCGGGACTCACGAACACTGAAGCTTTCTTT.

This clonotype occurred many times. The rearrangement uses TRBV20-1 and TRBJ2-7; 7 bases align to TRBD1. The germline V gene has CDR1 DFQATT and CDR2 SNEGSKA (reference sequence). The CDR3 has 12 residues. J lost 6 bases, V lost 6 bases, and 8 bases had no gene match. CDR3 DNA: TGCAGTGCCAGTCTAGAGGGGGCCGAGCAGTACTTC. Its translation is CSASLEGAEQYF.

This clonotype appeared a few times. The V call is TRBV6-2 or TRBV6-3, the J call TRBJ2-1; D possibly matches TRBD1 or TRBD2 (6 bases each). The CDR3 extends over 15 amino acids. V lost 2 bases and J 6 bases, leaving 14 bases between the germline ends. Germline V CDR1 and CDR2: MNHEY, SVGEGT. This chain's CDR3 is CASSYGGLAANEQFF. As DNA, the CDR3 is TGTGCCAGCAGTTACGGGGGGCTAGCAGCCAATGAGCAGTTCTTC.

The rearrangement uses TRBV4-2 and TRBJ2-1, with 13 bases that match TRBD2. The CDR3 extends over 19 amino acids. Trimming at V came to 1 base and at J to 0 bases, leaving 6 bases not matched to a gene. Per the germline V gene, CDR1 is LGHNA and CDR2 is YNFKEQ. The CDR3 protein is CASSQGPGTSGISYNEQFF. CDR3 nucleotide sequence: TGTGCCAGCAGCCAAGGACCCGGGACTAGCGGGATCTCCTACAATGAGCAGTTCTTC.

In this sample, this clonotype turned up a few times. This chain connects TRBV7-2 to TRBJ2-2; no clear D. The CDR3 totals 12 residues. V was shortened by 6 bases and J by 6 bases, with 8 bases between the two germline ends. CDR1 is SGHTA and CDR2 is FQGNSA in the germline V gene. CDR3 sequence reads: CASSWAAGELFF. As DNA, the CDR3 is TGTGCCAGCAGTTGGGCGGCCGGGGAGCTGTTTTTT.

A few counts support this clonotype. The rearrangement joins TRBV24-1 to TRBJ1-1, with D possibly TRBD1 on 6 matching bases. Trimming cost V 7 bases and J 11 bases, with 19 bases left between them. This CDR3 is 13 amino acids long. Germline V gene sequence: CDR1 KGHDR, CDR2 SFDVKD. CDR3 coding DNA: TGTGCCACCAGGGGTCGAGTTAGAGGGGGGGCTTTCTTT. This gives the protein CATRGRVRGGAFF.

V and J are TRBV4-1 and TRBJ1-2, with 10 positions matching TRBD1. The CDR3 extends over 16 amino acids. CDR1 and CDR2 from the germline V gene are MGHRA and YSYEKL. The junction had 6 bases not matched to a gene; V was cut back by 0 bases and J by 5 bases. The CDR3 DNA is TGCGCCAGCAGCCAAGATGGGGGACAGGGGTTTTATGGCTACACCTTC. This translates into CASSQDGGQGFYGYTF.

This clonotype was seen ten or more times. The chain has TRBV7-9 and TRBJ2-3, with D possibly matching TRBD1 (6 bases). This CDR3 has 13 residues. The V end was cut by 5 bases, the J end by 2 bases, with 8 bases between. Germline loops: CDR1 SEHNR, CDR2 FQNEAQ (reference sequence). DNA for the CDR3: TGTGCCAGCAGCCCAGGGGTCACAGATACGCAGTATTTT. It yields the protein CASSPGVTDTQYF.

The chain joins TRBV12-3 or TRBV12-4 to TRBJ2-7, with TRBD1 as a possible D gene (6 bases). The CDR3 is 14 residues long. The V end lost 5 bases, the J end lost 6 bases, and 17 bases lay between the germline ends. The DNA of the CDR3 is TGTGCCAGCAGTAACAGGGCAACGACGGTCGAGCAGTACTTC. Residues: CASSNRATTVEQYF.

The sample holds a few counts of this clonotype. The V call is TRBV12-3 or TRBV12-4, the J call TRBJ1-2; 9 nucleotides agree with TRBD1. J lost 5 bases, V lost 5 bases, and 6 bases had no gene match. The CDR3 has 14 amino acids. The CDR3: CASSPGTGRYGYTF. The CDR3 region has the DNA TGTGCCAGCAGTCCGGGGACAGGGCGATATGGCTACACCTTC.

This clonotype has just a few counts. This chain links TRBV20-1 with TRBJ2-3, with 9 bases matching TRBD2. The V and J ends lost 0 bases and 1 base, in that order; junction bases with no gene match: 5. The CDR3 covers 16 residues. Germline-derived CDR1 and CDR2 are DFQATT and SNEGSKA (reference sequence). The CDR3 loop is CSARDLAGVRTDTQYF. CDR3 coding DNA: TGCAGTGCTAGAGATTTAGCGGGGGTACGCACAGATACGCAGTATTTT.

This clonotype was seen a few times. The chain is built from TRBV12-3 or TRBV12-4 and TRBJ2-1; D uncertain. The ends were cut back, 7 bases at V and 10 bases at J, with 14 bases in the middle. This CDR3 has 12 residues. Written as DNA, the CDR3 is TGTGCCAGCACTCCGAATAGGATCGAGCAGTTCTTC. Its translation is CASTPNRIEQFF.

This clonotype has more than one count but fewer than ten. This chain links TRBV15 with TRBJ1-5, with a weak D call TRBD1 (5 bases). CDR3 length equals 12 residues. V was pared by 5 bases and J by 10 bases, with 12 bases between. Germline CDR1 LNHNV, CDR2 YYDKDF (reference sequence). As DNA, the CDR3 is TGTGCCACCAGCGTTGACAGCTCACCCCAGCATTTT. It codes for CATSVDSSPQHF. The complete variable domain, with remaining parts taken from reference TRBV15 and TRBJ1-5, reads DAMVIQNPRYQVTQFGKPVTLSCSQTLNHNVMYWYQQKSSQAPKLLFHYYDKDFNNEADTPDNFQSRRPNTSFCFLDIRSPGLGDTAMYLCATSVDSSPQHFGDGTRLSIL.

In this sample, this clonotype turned up a few times. The chain combines TRBV10-2 with TRBJ1-2, with D uncertain. Trimming removed 0 bases from V and 0 bases from J, with 8 bases in between. The CDR3 is 15 residues long. In germline, CDR1 is WSHSY, CDR2 SAAADI. The CDR3 is CASSESGAPNYGYTF. Here the CDR3 DNA reads TGCGCCAGCAGTGAGTCGGGCGCCCCTAACTATGGCTACACCTTC.

In this sample, this clonotype turned up many times. This rearrangement joins TRBV29-1 to TRBJ2-3, with D possibly being TRBD1 (6 bases). The CDR3 is 15 residues long. Trimming removed 6 bases from V and 4 bases from J, with 20 bases in between. The germline CDR1 and CDR2 sequences are SQVTM and ANQGSEA. The CDR3 loop is CSVTYAGQFPDTQYF. The CDR3 DNA follows: TGCAGCGTCACATACGCAGGACAGTTCCCAGATACGCAGTATTTT.

This sequence joins TRBV20-1 and TRBJ2-5; D tentatively fits TRBD1 or TRBD2 (5 bases each). The CDR3 totals 14 residues. V was cut by 6 bases and J by 2 bases, with 16 bases left in between. CDR1 and CDR2 from the germline V gene are DFQATT and SNEGSKA (reference sequence). Here the CDR3 reads CSARDRISQETQYF. The CDR3 DNA reads TGCAGTGCAAGGGACCGGATAAGTCAAGAGACCCAGTACTTC.

This clonotype was counted a few times. The J gene is TRBJ2-1, the V gene TRBV20-1; 13 bases agree with TRBD2. The CDR3 has 16 residues. V lost 6 bases and J lost 7; bases outside the gene matches: 12. Germline CDR1 and CDR2: DFQATT and SNEGSKA (reference sequence). The CDR3 is CSALNSLAGGLNEQFF. The CDR3 nucleotides are TGCAGTGCCCTAAACTCACTAGCGGGGGGGCTTAATGAGCAGTTCTTC.

This clonotype appeared a few times. The V gene is TRBV9, the J gene TRBJ2-7; 10 bases agree with TRBD2. Per germline, CDR1 SGDLS and CDR2 YYNGEE. Trimming at V came to 2 bases and at J to 3 bases, leaving 5 bases not matched to a gene. CDR3 length: 15 amino acids. In DNA form, the CDR3 reads TGTGCCAGCAGCGTGGCACTAGCGGGGTACTACGAGCAGTACTTC. Its translation is CASSVALAGYYEQYF.

This chain links TRBV15 with TRBJ1-2; D gene uncertain. The CDR3 spans 13 residues. Germline CDR1 LNHNV, CDR2 YYDKDF (reference sequence). V lost 1 base, J lost 0 bases, and 3 bases lay in between. The CDR3 nucleotides read TGTGCCACCAGCAGAGCAGCTAACTATGGCTACACCTTC. It specifies CATSRAANYGYTF.

The chain uses TRBV2 and TRBJ2-5; no firm D call. V was trimmed by 5 bases and J by 4 bases, leaving 11 bases between them. This CDR3 region has 13 residues. Germline values: CDR1 SNHLY, CDR2 FYNNEI. The CDR3 coding sequence is TGTGCCAGCAGTCTTAGCCTCGTAGAGACCCAGTACTTC. The encoded protein is CASSLSLVETQYF. Full variable domain (outside the CDR3, taken from reference TRBV2 and TRBJ2-5): EPEVTQTPSHQVTQMGQEVILRCVPISNHLYFYWYRQILGQKVEFLVSFYNNEISEKSEIFDDQFSVERPDGSNFTLKIRSTKLEDSAMYFCASSLSLVETQYFGPGTRLLVL.

This clonotype has only a few counts. V usage is TRBV7-6 and J usage is TRBJ1-1; D call uncertain. V lost 5 bases and J 0 bases, leaving 16 bases between the germline ends. The CDR3 runs to 16 residues. CDR1 SGHVS and CDR2 FNYEAQ come from the germline V gene. CDR3 DNA: TGTGCCAGCAGCGAGGTTCGGTTTTACATGAACACTGAAGCTTTCTTT. Translating it yields CASSEVRFYMNTEAFF.

This clonotype occurred many times. The V gene is TRBV27, the J gene TRBJ2-1; D is possibly TRBD1 or TRBD2 (5 bases each). With 2 bases removed from V and 6 bases from J, the gap between germline ends came to 14 bases. Per the germline V gene, CDR1 is MNHEY and CDR2 is SMNVEV (reference sequence). The CDR3 sequence is 15 residues long. CDR3 region: CASSLAAGGTNEQFF. The CDR3 bases are TGTGCCAGCAGTTTAGCCGCTGGTGGGACCAATGAGCAGTTCTTC.

This clonotype has only a few counts. The chain has TRBV10-3 and TRBJ2-7; no reliable D call. Trimming left V 4 bases short and J 1 base short, with 8 bases between. This CDR3 has 13 amino acids. In germline, CDR1 is ENHRY, CDR2 SYGVKD. The CDR3: CAISVADSYEQYV. Here the CDR3 DNA reads TGTGCCATCAGTGTAGCTGATTCCTACGAGCAGTACGTC.

V and J are TRBV29-1 and TRBJ2-7; 10 nucleotides agree with TRBD2. The CDR3 has 14 residues. The trim removed 7 bases at V and 5 bases at J, leaving 11 bases unmatched. Germline V CDR1 and CDR2: SQVTM, ANQGSEA. DNA for the CDR3: TGCAGCGCCCGGGAGAGCGGGAGGGCCGACGAGCAGTACTTC. Translation: CSARESGRADEQYF.

This clonotype was counted a few times. J is TRBJ2-7 and V is TRBV28, with D perhaps TRBD2 (6 bases). The CDR3 spans 15 residues. Germline lookup yields CDR1 MDHEN and CDR2 SYDVKM. Trimming pared 4 bases from V and 0 bases from J, leaving 13 bases between. This chain's CDR3 is CASSSPGSSSYEQYF. CDR3 nucleotide sequence: TGTGCCAGCAGTTCCCCCGGGAGCTCCTCCTACGAGCAGTACTTC.

J is TRBJ2-5 and V is TRBV11-2; 10 bases match TRBD2. CDR1 and CDR2 (germline): SGHAT, FQNNGV. The CDR3 totals 15 residues. V dropped 3 bases and J dropped 5; count of bases not matched to a gene: 6. DNA of the CDR3: TGTGCCAGCAGCTTCTCTAGCGGGAGTGCGGAGACCCAGTACTTC. Protein product: CASSFSSGSAETQYF.

There are a few counts of this clonotype. The chain combines TRBV29-1 with TRBJ2-7; D is undetermined. This CDR3 has 12 residues. V lost 4 bases to trimming and J lost 2 bases, with 9 bases between them. Germline CDR1 reads SQVTM; CDR2 reads ANQGSEA. For the CDR3, the DNA is TGCAGCGTTGGGGAACATACCTACGAGCAGTACTTC. It encodes CSVGEHTYEQYF.

This chain links TRBV20-1 with TRBJ1-6; the D gene is possibly TRBD1 (6 bases). The CDR3 has 13 residues. Looked up from germline, CDR1 is DFQATT and CDR2 is SNEGSKA (reference sequence). The ends were cut back, 4 bases at V and 7 bases at J, with 11 bases in the middle. This chain's CDR3 is CSANRDTNSPLHF. DNA of the CDR3: TGCAGTGCTAACCGGGACACCAATTCACCCCTCCACTTT.

The rearrangement links TRBV6-5 to TRBJ2-7; D may be TRBD1 or TRBD2 (5 bases each). Trimming left V 4 bases short and J 0 bases short, with 10 bases between. The CDR3 extends over 14 amino acids. The germline V gene has CDR1 MNHEY and CDR2 SVGAGI. The CDR3 protein is CASSLGTYSYEQYF. The CDR3 region has the DNA TGTGCCAGCAGTTTGGGGACCTACTCCTACGAGCAGTACTTC.